By share, the clone carrying this T cell receptor beta chain ranks as medium-sized. The length of the CDR3 is 16 residues. V was clipped by 2 bases and J by 1 base; unmatched bases: 5. Per germline, CDR1 MNHEY and CDR2 SVGAGI. The data stem from a study of cytomegalovirus exposure and HLA in healthy donors. Researchers ran the PCR with 60 Vbeta and 13 Jbeta primers. Assay used: immunoSEQ multiplex PCR; TCRdb lists only in-frame clones, some missing. Here the sample spans about 78,000 clones, 55% to 85% being singletons. This TCR was recovered from a middle-aged woman in good health and CMV-seropositive. The material sequenced was PBMCs. The V and J genes are TRBV6-5 and TRBJ1-1, with TRBD1 matching over 9 bases. The CDR3 here is CASSYNGQGTNTEAFF. DNA for the CDR3: TGTGCCAGCAGTTACAACGGACAGGGGACGAACACTGAAGCTTTCTTT.